This T cell receptor beta chain was identified in a study of blood T cell repertoires in COVID-19 (TCRdb year 2020). Regarding the study in general: The collaborator samples originated in the United States, Italy and Spain and spanned the acute and convalescent phases of COVID-19. The material from the prospective study consisted of cDNA or gDNA derived from T cells, B-cell-depleted T cells, or PBMCs. The dataset comprised deeply sampled blood TCRbeta repertoires from subjects exposed to, actively infected with, or recovered from COVID-19. The repertoires were made available in a free public database intended to serve as a resource for research on the immune response to SARS-CoV-2. Samples came from the ongoing ImmuneRACE study (first 160 participants) plus 1,254 subjects from 6 global collaborators. The sample metadata nearly always contained a de-identified subject ID, COVID-19 status, age in years and sex. Where available, HLA class I and class II types were obtained from metadata supplied by the sample provider rather than from assay-based typing.

Remarks on this clone: Its binding antigen is unknown. No base quality information exists; no much larger clone differs at one position.

TCRbeta CDR3 regions were amplified from genomic DNA by means of the immunoSEQ Assay, a bias-controlled multiplex PCR. In the paper's pipeline: The number of nucleated cells in each sample was estimated by amplification of reference gene primers within the assay. Sequence reads were collapsed and filtered to measure the absolute abundance of every unique TCRbeta CDR3 rearrangement. For each sample, productive Simpson clonality was calculated as the square root of Simpson's diversity index over productive rearrangements. This immuneACCESS table, as held by TCRdb, lists in-frame sequences with V and J called but not all clones. Of the missing ones, under half trace to an unresolved V gene in checked studies; the others have no known cause. For V, J and clone size, that table is used; D and trimming come from the DNA. The sample table lists about 220,000 clones, about four fifths of them with a count of one. The ten largest clonotypes hold roughly 3% of the sample.

Another Seattle source contributed samples from volunteer blood donors who had recovered from COVID-19. Whole blood was collected in K2EDTA tubes by collaborating institutions according to the institutions' own protocols. For TCRbeta analysis, collaborators shipped samples as frozen whole blood, isolated PBMCs, or DNA extracted from either of those sample types. Paper-wide results and their limitations: The amount of clinical and demographic metadata varied by source and participant and was provided uncurated.

Specimen: peripheral blood. The receptor was derived from a woman aged 25 to 45 who had recovered from COVID-19.

The DNA reads TGTGCCAGCAGTACGGGACAGGGCTATTCTGAAGCTTTCTTT. It translates as CASSTGQGYSEAFF. The chain links TRBV27 with TRBJ1-1, and TRBD1 aligns with 9 junction nucleotides. At the junction V is shortened by 5 bases and J by 6 bases; bases outside the gene matches: 7. CDR1 MNHEY and CDR2 SMNVEV are derived from the germline V gene (reference sequence). The CDR3 measures 14 amino acids from cysteine to phenylalanine. The retained sequence is limited to the CDR3, 42 bases, with the frame set at the first base.